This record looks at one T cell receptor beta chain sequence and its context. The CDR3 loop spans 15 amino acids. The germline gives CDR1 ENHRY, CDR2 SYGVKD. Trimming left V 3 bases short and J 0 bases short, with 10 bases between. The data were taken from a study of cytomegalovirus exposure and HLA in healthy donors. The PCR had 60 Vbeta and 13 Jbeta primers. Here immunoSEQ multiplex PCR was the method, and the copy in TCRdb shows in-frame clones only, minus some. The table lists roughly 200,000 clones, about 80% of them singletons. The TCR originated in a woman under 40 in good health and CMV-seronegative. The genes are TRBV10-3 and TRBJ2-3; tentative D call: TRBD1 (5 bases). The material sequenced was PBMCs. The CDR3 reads CAISDRVSSTDTQYF. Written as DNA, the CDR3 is TGTGCCATCAGTGACAGGGTTTCTAGCACAGATACGCAGTATTTT.